Sequencing of this T cell receptor beta chain was carried out in a study of T cells after yellow fever vaccination. Study-wide points: Post-booster samples contained most primary-vaccination clones (about 96% CD4, around 88% CD8). Peaking faster, on day 5 versus 15, the secondary response was nonetheless weaker. Some clonotypes, a small share, were shared between CD4 and CD8 compartments. The presence of abundant clonotypes contaminating from the bulk population was possible in FACS-sorted repertoires.

Trimming removed 3 bases from V and 5 bases from J; junction bases left unmatched: 9. Germline CDR1 reads DFQATT; CDR2 reads SNEGSKA (reference sequence). The CDR3 totals 14 residues. TCRdb reprocessed the 5' RACE reads with MiXCR, giving one entry per CDR3 protein. The data hold more than 95,000 distinct CDR3 sequences, with 7.2% observed a single time. There are many counts of this clonotype. Its target is not known. The origin of this receptor is a man younger than 35 who received the YFV17D yellow fever vaccine. The chain recombines TRBV20-1 with TRBJ1-1; 7 bases match TRBD1. The material was CD4+ T cells sorted from PBMCs, obtained approximately 40 days after the first yellow fever vaccination. The CDR3 protein is CSASPAGQLTEAFF. CDR3 DNA sequence: TGCAGTGCTAGCCCAGCGGGACAGCTGACTGAAGCTTTCTTT.